Below are 19 T cell receptor beta chains sequenced from a single sample in a study of CD8+ T cells in alopecia areata. It was cDNA, reverse transcribed from extracted RNA, that served as the sequencing template. Sequencing used immunoSEQ multiplex PCR; TCRdb keeps in-frame clones, though not all of them. This table has 200,000 to 250,000 clones, under 60% appearing once. Treatment given: oral pan-JAK inhibitor, 5-10 mg twice daily. The material was CD4+ T cells sorted from blood, obtained at week 4, from a patient treated with tofacitinib. These receptors all stem from a human donor with alopecia areata.

The chain's CDR3 is CASSLDLSFGSTSYEQYF. In DNA form, the CDR3 reads TGTGCCAGCAGCTTAGATCTAAGTTTCGGCTCAACCTCCTACGAGCAGTACTTC. The chain carries TRBV11-2 and TRBJ2-7; D is unclear. V gave up 0 bases and J gave up 0 bases, with 18 bases separating them. The CDR3 is made up of 18 amino acids. CDR1 is SGHAT, CDR2 FQNNGV, per germline.

The chain employs TRBV10-3 and TRBJ2-2; 7 bases align to TRBD1. CDR1 ENHRY and CDR2 SYGVKD come from the germline V gene. Trimming removed 8 bases from V and 6 bases from J; junction bases left unmatched: 6. The CDR3 is made up of 13 amino acids. The CDR3 nucleotides read TGTGCCATCGCCCCGGGACAGCCCGGGGAGCTGTTTTTT. Protein: CAIAPGQPGELFF.

The V and J genes are TRBV15 and TRBJ2-5; D is undetermined. Per the germline V gene, CDR1 is LNHNV and CDR2 is YYDKDF (reference sequence). This CDR3 spans 14 amino acids. Trimming shortened V by 1 base and J by 5 bases, and 11 bases separated the two germline ends. The CDR3 nucleotides read TGTGCCACCAGCAGAGCGGATAGCAGGGAGACCCAGTACTTC. The encoded protein is CATSRADSRETQYF.

The rearrangement joins TRBV25-1 to TRBJ1-5, with a tentative D call TRBD1 (5 bases). Germline values: CDR1 MGHDK, CDR2 SYGVNS. The CDR3 runs 15 residues. The V gene lost 1 base and the J gene lost 7 bases, with 14 bases spanning the gap. CDR3 region: CASSESRGAGQPQHF. The CDR3 region has the DNA TGTGCCAGCAGTGAATCGAGGGGCGCGGGACAGCCCCAGCATTTT. Full variable domain (rest looked up from reference TRBV25-1 and TRBJ1-5): EADIYQTPRYLVIGTGKKITLECSQTMGHDKMYWYQQDPGMELHLIHYSYGVNSTEKGDLSSESTVSRIRTEHFPLTLESARPSHTSQYLCASSESRGAGQPQHFGDGTRLSIL.

The chain uses TRBV6-1 and TRBJ1-6; the D gene is possibly TRBD1 (5 bases). Trimming took 4 bases from V and 9 from J, leaving 19 bases between them. This CDR3 has 16 amino acids. Germline lookup yields CDR1 MNHNS and CDR2 SASEGT. The CDR3 here is CASSANRISGTSPLHF. The CDR3 DNA is TGTGCCAGCAGTGCCAACCGGATCTCGGGGACTTCACCCCTCCACTTT.

The chain combines TRBV2 with TRBJ1-2; 7 positions agree with TRBD1. The length of the CDR3 is 13 residues. Trimming cost V 9 bases and J 3 bases; bases outside gene matches: 7. Germline V CDR1 and CDR2: SNHLY, FYNNEI. The DNA for the CDR3 is TGTGCCAGTTCGACAGGGAAATACTATGGCTACACCTTC. It is translated as CASSTGKYYGYTF.

This clone was observed a few times. J is TRBJ2-4 and V is TRBV11-1, with 8 bases fitting TRBD1. The junction had 5 bases not matched to a gene; V was cut back by 1 base and J by 6 bases. Germline V gene sequence: CDR1 SGHAT, CDR2 FQDESV (reference sequence). This CDR3 region has 15 residues. The CDR3 spells CASSLGTTGGNIQYF. CDR3 nucleotide sequence: TGTGCCAGCAGCTTAGGAACAACAGGGGGAAACATTCAGTACTTC.

This clone was seen more than once but under ten times. V gene TRBV20-1 combines with J gene TRBJ2-5; no clear D gene. CDR1 is DFQATT, CDR2 SNEGSKA, per germline (reference sequence). The CDR3 loop spans 11 amino acids. V gave up 6 bases and J gave up 2 bases, with 7 bases separating them. The CDR3 region has the DNA TGCAGTGCCGGTCTTCAAGAGACCCAGTACTTC. This encodes CSAGLQETQYF.

The chain uses TRBV29-1 and TRBJ2-1, with 9 bases aligning to TRBD1. The CDR3 length is 13 residues. Germline V gene sequence: CDR1 SQVTM, CDR2 ANQGSEA. J was trimmed by 5 bases and V by 4 bases; bases with no gene match: 3. CDR3 amino acids: CSVVGTGNNEQFF. The CDR3 DNA is TGCAGCGTTGTCGGGACAGGGAACAATGAGCAGTTCTTC.

Written as DNA, the CDR3 is TGTGCCAGCAGCTTAGAAGACACCGGGGAGCTGTTTTTT. Its translation is CASSLEDTGELFF. The gene calls are TRBV7-3 and TRBJ2-2; no clear D. The CDR3 consists of 13 residues. Between the trimmed V and J ends, which lost 2 bases and 3 bases, there was a span of 4 bases. Germline CDR1 and CDR2: SGHTA and FQGTGA.

V usage is TRBV4-3 and J usage is TRBJ1-5; D is ambiguous. Germline CDR1 and CDR2: LGHNA and YSLEER. V gave up 0 bases and J gave up 9 bases, with 12 bases separating them. CDR3 size: 14 residues. CDR3 in amino acids: CASSQDWRARPQHF. In DNA, the CDR3 is TGCGCCAGCAGCCAAGATTGGAGAGCTCGGCCCCAGCATTTT.

The rearrangement uses TRBV30 and TRBJ2-2; no firm D call. V lost 2 bases to trimming and J lost 1 base, with 5 bases between them. The germline V gene encodes CDR1 GTSNPN and CDR2 SVGIG (reference sequence). CDR3 size: 13 residues. Written as DNA, the CDR3 is TGTGCCTGGAGTAGGGAGAACACCGGGGAGCTGTTTTTT. This gives the protein CAWSRENTGELFF.

This chain links TRBV6-5 with TRBJ2-3; D gene unclear. The CDR3 has 16 amino acids. CDR1 MNHEY and CDR2 SVGAGI come from the germline V gene. The ends were cut back, 0 bases at V and 2 bases at J, with 12 bases in the middle. CDR3 loop: CASSYSSRSYTDTQYF. CDR3 DNA: TGTGCCAGCAGTTACTCGTCCCGTTCCTACACAGATACGCAGTATTTT.

This clone has just one count. The junction departs from germline at one end; a sequencing error may be responsible. This chain connects TRBV11-2 to TRBJ2-1; D remains ambiguous. CDR1 is SGHAT and CDR2 is FQNNGV in the germline V gene. This CDR3 has 11 amino acids. The CDR3 loop is CPSQTYNEQFF. The DNA for the CDR3 is TGCCCCTCACAGACCTACAATGAGCAGTTCTTC. The full variable domain, in which reference TRBV11-2 and TRBJ2-1 provide the parts outside the CDR3, is EAGVAQSPRYKIIEKRQSVAFWCNPISGHATLYWYQQILGQGPKLLIQFQNNGVVDDSQLPKDRFSAERLKGVDSTLKIQPAKLEDSAVYLCPSQTYNEQFFGPGTRLTVL.

The chain combines TRBV7-9 with TRBJ1-2; tentatively, D is TRBD1 (6 bases). V was cut by 5 bases and J by 1 base, with 14 bases left in between. CDR1 SEHNR and CDR2 FQNEAQ come from the germline V gene (reference sequence). CDR3 size: 15 residues. In DNA, the CDR3 is TGTGCCAGCAGCCCCACGGGGGGCTATAACTATGGCTACACCTTC. This encodes CASSPTGGYNYGYTF.

The CDR3 spells CASSFVLGGSTDTQYF. CDR3 nucleotides: TGTGCCAGCAGTTTTGTCCTAGGGGGGAGCACAGATACGCAGTATTTT. The rearrangement links TRBV28 to TRBJ2-3, with D perhaps matching TRBD1 or TRBD2 (6 bases each). The germline V and J ends were trimmed by 3 bases and 0 bases, with 13 bases remaining between them. The CDR3 spans 16 residues. Germline V lookup: CDR1 MDHEN, CDR2 SYDVKM. The variable domain in full, with the rest retrieved from reference TRBV28 and TRBJ2-3, is DVKVTQSSRYLVKRTGEKVFLECVQDMDHENMFWYRQDPGLGLRLIYFSYDVKMKEKGDIPEGYSVSREKKERFSLILESASTNQTSMYLCASSFVLGGSTDTQYFGPGTRLTVL.

CDR3 sequence: CATSRGTGYEQYF. CDR3 bases: TGTGCCACCAGCAGAGGGACAGGGTACGAGCAGTACTTC. The rearrangement uses TRBV15 and TRBJ2-7; TRBD1 agrees at 8 bases. In germline, CDR1 is LNHNV, CDR2 YYDKDF (reference sequence). The CDR3 contains 13 residues. J was trimmed by 4 bases and V by 1 base; bases with no gene match: 0.

This clone was picked up a small number of times. The rearrangement joins TRBV30 to TRBJ1-1, with 7 nucleotides matching TRBD1. Per germline, CDR1 GTSNPN and CDR2 SVGIG (reference sequence). The V and J ends lost 3 bases and 1 base, in that order; junction bases with no gene match: 2. The CDR3 extends over 13 amino acids. CDR3 coding DNA: TGTGCCTGGAGACAGGGGAAGAACACTGAAGCTTTCTTT. Translating gives CAWRQGKNTEAFF.

The chain joins TRBV30 to TRBJ2-6; TRBD2 might be the D (5 bases). CDR1 and CDR2 (germline): GTSNPN, SVGIG (reference sequence). The ends were cut back, 2 bases at V and 0 bases at J, with 14 bases in the middle. CDR3 length equals 17 residues. For the CDR3, the DNA is TGTGCCTGGAGTCCCTCCCCAGAGGGCTCTGGGGCCAACGTCCTGACTTTC. This encodes CAWSPSPEGSGANVLTF. The whole variable domain, remainder taken from reference TRBV30 and TRBJ2-6, is SQTIHQWPATLVQPVGSPLSLECTVEGTSNPNLYWYRQAAGRGLQLLFYSVGIGQISSEVPQNLSASRPQDRQFILSSKKLLLSDSGFYLCAWSPSPEGSGANVLTFGAGSRLTVL.